The clone carrying this TCR beta chain was detected only a few times. The data derive from a study of blood T cell repertoires in COVID-19. The overall study: T cells, B-cell-depleted T cells, or PBMCs provided the cDNA or gDNA that served as material.

TCRdb's copy holds only in-frame clones and misses some; the assay was immunoSEQ multiplex PCR. The top ten clones hold 1.5% to 2% of a sample with 200,000 to 250,000 clones, about 88% of them seen once. Trimming stripped 2 bases from V and 1 base from J, with 7 bases between. The CDR3 has 14 amino acids. CDR1 and CDR2 (germline): KGHDR, SFDVKD. This TCR was sampled from a woman in her fifties or sixties who had recovered from COVID-19. V is TRBV24-1 and J is TRBJ2-5; D call uncertain. The material sequenced was PBMCs or T cells enriched from blood (not recorded which). Written as DNA, the CDR3 is TGTGCCACCAGTGATTCACACACCCAAGAGACCCAGTACTTC. Amino acids: CATSDSHTQETQYF.